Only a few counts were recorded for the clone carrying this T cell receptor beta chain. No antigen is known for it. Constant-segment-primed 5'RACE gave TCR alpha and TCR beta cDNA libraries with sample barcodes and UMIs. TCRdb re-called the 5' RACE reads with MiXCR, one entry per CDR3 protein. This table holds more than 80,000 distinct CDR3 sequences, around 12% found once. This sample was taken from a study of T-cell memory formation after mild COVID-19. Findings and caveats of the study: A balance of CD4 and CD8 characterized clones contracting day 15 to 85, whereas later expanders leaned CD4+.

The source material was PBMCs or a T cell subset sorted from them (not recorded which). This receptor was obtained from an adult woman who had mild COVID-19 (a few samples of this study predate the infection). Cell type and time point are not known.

The CDR3 region has the DNA TGTGCCACCAGTTCAGGTGGGGCCAACGTCCTGACTTTC. Translated: CATSSGGANVLTF. The chain has TRBV24-1 and TRBJ2-6; D uncertain. V shed 6 bases and J shed 3 bases, with 5 bases lying between them. Germline V gives CDR1 KGHDR, CDR2 SFDVKD. The CDR3 totals 13 residues.